Described below is a single T cell receptor beta chain sequence and its context. The germline V and J ends were trimmed by 9 bases and 5 bases, with 16 bases remaining between them. This CDR3 has 14 amino acids. The V gene's germline CDR1 is SNHLY and CDR2 FYNNEI. Molecular-barcoded quantitative 5'-RACE produced these TCR beta libraries. A single record per CDR3 protein comes from TCRdb applying MiXCR to the 5' RACE reads. The sample lists about 240,000 distinct CDR3 sequences, around 11% occurring once. The data derive from a study of CD8 T cells in ankylosing spondylitis. The sequence was collected from a male donor with ankylosing spondylitis or in good health (not recorded which). Sample: blood, either unsorted or a sorted T cell fraction (not recorded which). The chain employs TRBV2 and TRBJ2-2, with D possibly TRBD1 on 7 matching bases. DNA of the CDR3: TGTGCCAGTACGAGGGGGCGGGAAACCGGGGAGCTGTTTTTT. Encoded protein: CASTRGRETGELFF.